This T cell receptor beta chain was identified during a study of T cells in pancreatic ductal adenocarcinoma. On this clone: Its antigen is not identified.

Points from the study as a whole: Compared with tumor, blood showed more total productive templates and roughly 8-fold more clonotypes. This surgical cohort overrepresents the minority presenting with early-stage disease. Comparisons of tumor and blood clonality may show falsely lower tumor diversity. No significant tumor-blood clonality difference; means were about 0.12 and 0.073.

Selected pancreatic ductal adenocarcinoma patients had undergone surgery without neoadjuvant therapy. Assay used: immunoSEQ multiplex PCR; TCRdb lists only in-frame clones, some missing. The sample consists of fewer than 20,000 clones, 91% of them appearing once. Germline values: CDR1 ENHRY, CDR2 SYGVKD. CDR3 size: 17 residues. The V segment lost 4 bases and the J segment 6 bases; nucleotides outside the gene matches: 8. The specimen sequenced was PBMCs. The chain links TRBV10-3 to TRBJ2-3, with 15 bases aligning to TRBD2. This clonotype originated in a human donor with pancreatic ductal adenocarcinoma. This CDR3 reads CAISGGLAGGPWDTQYF. The CDR3 DNA reads TGTGCCATCAGTGGAGGACTAGCGGGAGGGCCGTGGGATACGCAGTATTTT.